This T cell receptor (beta chain) was observed in a study of identical twins. Unique molecular identifiers were present on the cDNA, which also gained a universal primer site by template switching. TCRdb re-called the 5' RACE reads through MiXCR, storing one row per CDR3 protein. There are more than 400,000 distinct CDR3 sequences in the sample; nearly 15% occur only once, and roughly 0.43% lies in the top ten. The germline V gene encodes CDR1 SGHDN and CDR2 FVKESK. This CDR3 has 15 amino acids. V gave up 4 bases and J gave up 2 bases; unmatched junction bases: 5. These data are also associated with another study on yellow fever vaccine responses in identical twins.

The genes are TRBV14 and TRBJ1-3; 7 nucleotides agree with TRBD1. The sequence derives from a woman aged 18-29 years in good health. Sequenced: CD4+ T cells sorted from blood. The CDR3 DNA reads TGTGCCAGCAGCCGACTAGACAGGGCTGGAAACACCATATATTTT. It specifies CASSRLDRAGNTIYF.